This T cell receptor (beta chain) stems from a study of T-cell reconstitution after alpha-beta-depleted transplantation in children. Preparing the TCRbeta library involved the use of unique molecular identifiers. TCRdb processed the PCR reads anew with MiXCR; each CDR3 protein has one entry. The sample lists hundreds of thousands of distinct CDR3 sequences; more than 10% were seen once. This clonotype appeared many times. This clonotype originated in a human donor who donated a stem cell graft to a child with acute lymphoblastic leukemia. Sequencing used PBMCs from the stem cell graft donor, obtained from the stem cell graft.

The CDR3 coding sequence is TGTGCCAGCAGCTCCAGGGGTGACACCGGGGAGCTGTTTTTT. Its protein product is CASSSRGDTGELFF. The rearrangement links TRBV9 to TRBJ2-2, with D tentatively TRBD1 (6 bases). Trimming shortened V by 4 bases and J by 3 bases, and 10 bases separated the two germline ends. Per germline, CDR1 SGDLS and CDR2 YYNGEE. The CDR3 sequence is 14 residues long.